This entry features one T cell receptor beta chain sequence. Only in-frame clones appear in the TCRdb table, and some are missing; sequencing was by immunoSEQ multiplex PCR. The sample contains more than 15,000 clones, roughly 90% of which appear only once. The CDR3 is 13 amino acids. Germline V CDR1 and CDR2: MNHEY, SVGAGI. V gave up 8 bases and J gave up 4 bases; unmatched junction bases: 7. This entry is derived from a study of blood T cell repertoires in COVID-19. The chain is built from TRBV6-5 and TRBJ1-2; TRBD1 matches at 7 bases. The origin of this receptor is a woman aged 55-70 years with active COVID-19. The sample taken for sequencing was peripheral blood. CDR3 bases: TGTGCCAGCGGCCCAAGGGACAGCTATGGCTACACCTTC. Protein product: CASGPRDSYGYTF.